These 13 T cell receptor beta chains originate from one sample sequenced in a study of CD4 T cells in relation to SARS-CoV-2 and coronaviruses. Their cognate antigens are unknown. Sequenced by immunoSEQ multiplex PCR; TCRdb stores in-frame clones only, minus some. The repertoire includes some 44,000 clones, approximately 80% of them detected once, and more than 1.4% sits in the top ten. The specimen was naive CD4+ T cells from PBMCs, cultured in vitro. Indicated subset: naive CD4+ T cells isolated by negative enrichment. The source is an adult with COVID-19.

The CDR3 spells CAITDLDNEQFF. The DNA for the CDR3 is TGTGCCATCACCGACTTGGACAATGAGCAGTTCTTC. V is TRBV10-3 and J is TRBJ2-1; D is undetermined. The V gene lost 7 bases and the J gene lost 5 bases, with 9 bases spanning the gap. This CDR3 comprises 12 residues. CDR1 and CDR2 (germline): ENHRY, SYGVKD.

This clone came up once. The chain links TRBV6-4 to TRBJ2-1; TRBD2 might be the D (6 bases). The CDR3 contains 14 residues. Germline V lookup: CDR1 MRHNA, CDR2 SNTAGT. V lost 4 bases and J 5 bases, leaving 12 bases between the germline ends. The DNA of the CDR3 is TGTGCCAGCAGTGCAAGCGGGTGGAACAATGAGCAGTTCTTC. It encodes CASSASGWNNEQFF.

V is TRBV18 and J is TRBJ2-7; TRBD2 matches 12 bases. This CDR3 region has 15 residues. Germline lookup yields CDR1 KGHSH and CDR2 LQKENI. The junction had 5 bases not matched to a gene; V was cut back by 3 bases and J by 5 bases. CDR3 nucleotide sequence: TGTGCCAGCTCACCGACTAGCGGGAGTGCCCACGAGCAGTACTTC. Translating gives CASSPTSGSAHEQYF.

The chain combines TRBV18 with TRBJ1-1; a possible D gene is TRBD1 (6 bases). The V end lost 6 bases, the J end lost 4 bases, and 18 bases lay between the germline ends. CDR3 length: 15 amino acids. Germline assignment: CDR1 KGHSH and CDR2 LQKENI. The CDR3 reads CASSTRQAGGTEAFF. The CDR3 DNA sequence: TGTGCCAGCTCTACCAGACAGGCGGGGGGCACTGAAGCTTTCTTT.

The V call is TRBV5-1, the J call TRBJ2-7; TRBD2 might be the D (6 bases). The CDR3 runs to 14 residues. Germline V lookup: CDR1 SGHRS, CDR2 YFSETQ. The germline V and J ends were trimmed by 4 bases and 3 bases, with 14 bases remaining between them. The CDR3 bases are TGCGCCAGCAGCCTTACGCGGGACGGCTACGAGCAGTACTTC. Translated: CASSLTRDGYEQYF.

The gene calls are TRBV7-3 and TRBJ2-5; D may be TRBD1 or TRBD2 (6 bases each). The V and J ends lost 4 bases and 5 bases respectively, with 11 bases between them. This CDR3 contains 13 residues. Germline loops: CDR1 SGHTA, CDR2 FQGTGA. This chain's CDR3 is CASSYREAETQYF. CDR3 in DNA: TGTGCCAGCAGCTACAGGGAGGCGGAGACCCAGTACTTC.

This chain uses TRBV6-6 with TRBJ2-1; 12 bases are shared with TRBD2. This CDR3 spans 14 amino acids. The germline CDR1 and CDR2 sequences are MNHNY and SVGAGI (reference sequence). With V trimmed by 7 bases and J by 7 bases, 5 bases remained unmatched. The CDR3 spells CASKKLAGGNEQFF. The CDR3 coding sequence is TGTGCCAGCAAAAAGCTAGCGGGAGGGAATGAGCAGTTCTTC.

V usage is TRBV9 and J usage is TRBJ2-1, with D maybe TRBD1 (6 bases). Trimming stripped 3 bases from V and 4 bases from J, with 23 bases between. This CDR3 comprises 18 residues. Looked up from germline, CDR1 is SGDLS and CDR2 is YYNGEE. The CDR3 loop reads CASSGEGKGQPRYNEQFF. CDR3 sequence (DNA): TGTGCCAGCAGCGGCGAGGGCAAAGGACAGCCAAGATACAATGAGCAGTTCTTC.

This clone was detected a few times. The V and J genes are TRBV18 and TRBJ2-5; D may be TRBD1 (7 bases). The CDR3 consists of 14 residues. V shed 3 bases and J shed 5 bases, with 13 bases lying between them. Germline CDR1 is KGHSH and CDR2 is LQKENI. The CDR3 DNA reads TGTGCCAGCTCACCTAACAGGGGAGGCGAGACCCAGTACTTC. This sequence encodes CASSPNRGGETQYF. Based on the CDR3 plus reference TRBV18 and TRBJ2-5, the full variable domain is NAGVMQNPRHLVRRRGQEARLRCSPMKGHSHVYWYRQLPEEGLKFMVYLQKENIIDESGMPKERFSAEFPKEGPSILRIQQVVRGDSAAYFCASSPNRGGETQYFGPGTRLLVL.

The V gene is TRBV4-2, the J gene TRBJ2-7, with D perhaps TRBD2 (5 bases). Germline CDR1 LGHNA, CDR2 YNFKEQ. The CDR3 has 14 residues. V was cut by 1 base and J by 2 bases, with 9 bases left in between. CDR3 in amino acids: CASSQGSGTYEQYF. In DNA, the CDR3 is TGTGCCAGCAGCCAAGGGTCGGGAACCTACGAGCAGTACTTC.

V and J are TRBV4-2 and TRBJ2-2; TRBD2 might be the D (7 bases). Germline V gives CDR1 LGHNA, CDR2 YNFKEQ. CDR3 size: 15 residues. With 5 bases removed from V and 3 bases from J, the gap between germline ends came to 13 bases. The CDR3 DNA reads as TGTGCCAGCAGCTCCGGGGGGCATCACACCGGGGAGCTGTTTTTT. Protein sequence: CASSSGGHHTGELFF.

The V gene is TRBV7-3, the J gene TRBJ2-5; 10 bases line up with TRBD2. V gave up 2 bases and J gave up 4 bases; unmatched junction bases: 4. The germline V gene has CDR1 SGHTA and CDR2 FQGTGA. The CDR3 sequence is 15 residues long. CDR3 nucleotides: TGTGCCAGCAGCTTAGGTCCTAGCGGGAGAGAGACCCAGTACTTC. This sequence encodes CASSLGPSGRETQYF.

The V call is TRBV7-3, the J call TRBJ2-1; 8 positions match TRBD2. The CDR3 covers 13 residues. V shed 5 bases and J 9 bases; nucleotides not matched to a gene: 6. Germline assignment: CDR1 SGHTA and CDR2 FQGTGA. This CDR3 is CASSPAGVREQFF. In nucleotides, the CDR3 is TGTGCCAGCAGCCCAGCGGGAGTTCGTGAGCAGTTCTTC.